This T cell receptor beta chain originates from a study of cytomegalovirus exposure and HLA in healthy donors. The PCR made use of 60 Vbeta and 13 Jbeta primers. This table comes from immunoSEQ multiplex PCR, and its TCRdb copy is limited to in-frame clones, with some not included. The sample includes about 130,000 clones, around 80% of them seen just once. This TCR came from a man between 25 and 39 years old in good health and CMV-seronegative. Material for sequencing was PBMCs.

The CDR3 nucleotides read TGTGCCAGCAGCACCCTCCTTAGCAATCAGCCCCAGCATTTT. It codes for CASSTLLSNQPQHF. The chain is built from TRBV21-1 and TRBJ1-5. TRBV21-1 represents a pseudogene. CDR3 length equals 14 residues.